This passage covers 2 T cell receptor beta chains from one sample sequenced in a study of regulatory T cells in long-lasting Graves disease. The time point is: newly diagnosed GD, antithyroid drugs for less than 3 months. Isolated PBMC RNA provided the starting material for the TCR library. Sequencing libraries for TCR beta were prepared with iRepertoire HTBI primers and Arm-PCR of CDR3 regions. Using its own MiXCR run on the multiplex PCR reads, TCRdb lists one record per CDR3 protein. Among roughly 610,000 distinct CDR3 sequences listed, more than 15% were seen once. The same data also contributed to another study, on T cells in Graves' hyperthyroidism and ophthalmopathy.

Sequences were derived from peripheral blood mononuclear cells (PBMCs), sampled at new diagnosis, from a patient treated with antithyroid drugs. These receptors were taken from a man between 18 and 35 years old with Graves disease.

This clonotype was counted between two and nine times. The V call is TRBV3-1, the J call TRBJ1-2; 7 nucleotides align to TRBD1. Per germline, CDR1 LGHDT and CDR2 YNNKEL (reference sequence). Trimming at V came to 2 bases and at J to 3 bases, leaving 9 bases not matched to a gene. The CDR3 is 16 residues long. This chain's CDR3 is CASSQRGTALYYGYTF. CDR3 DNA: TGTGCCAGCAGCCAACGGGGGACAGCTCTATACTATGGCTACACCTTC.

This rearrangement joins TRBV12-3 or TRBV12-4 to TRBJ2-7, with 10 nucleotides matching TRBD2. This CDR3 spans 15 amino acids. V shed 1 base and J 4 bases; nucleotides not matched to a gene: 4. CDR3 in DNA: TGTGCCAGCAGTTTAGGACTAGCGGGTTATTACGAGCAGTACTTC. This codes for CASSLGLAGYYEQYF.